This TCR beta chain was recorded in a study of vaccination effects on CD4 cells after COVID-19. Overall study: Samples came from a couple of convalescent patients 16 days and one week before vaccination.

About this clone itself: Its antigen is not identified.

Antigen-specific CD4+ T cells were expanded with viral peptide pools in the ViraFEST assay before sequencing. Having been cultured for about ten days, the cells underwent CD4+ T cell isolation. The person acquired a PCR-confirmed SARS-CoV-2 infection between March and December 2020. CDR1 and CDR2 from the germline V gene are SGHRS and YFSETQ. With 1 base removed from V and 2 bases from J, the gap between germline ends came to 7 bases. The CDR3 has 13 residues. Here immunoSEQ multiplex PCR was the method, and the copy in TCRdb shows in-frame clones only, minus some. The table has 24,000 or so clones, about three quarters seen once. General study results and limits: Marked contraction was observed in infection-induced and vaccine-induced clones late after vaccination. The post-vaccine spike-reactive clones of convalescents showed a predominance of new vaccine-induced clones.

The specimen comprised CD4+ T cells from PBMCs cultured with HCoV-NL63 spike peptides, sampled before COVID-19 vaccination. The sequence came from a human donor who had a prior SARS-CoV-2 infection. The rearrangement joins TRBV5-1 to TRBJ2-7; D is unresolved. CDR3 amino acids: CASSLIETYEQYF. The CDR3 coding sequence is TGCGCCAGCAGCTTGATAGAGACCTACGAGCAGTACTTC.